This section outlines one TCR beta chain sequence together with its context. Antigen unknown. The entry originates in a study of cytomegalovirus exposure and HLA in healthy donors. Germline assignment: CDR1 MGHRA and CDR2 YSYEKL. This CDR3 is 15 amino acids long. The trim removed 2 bases at V and 1 base at J, leaving 4 bases unmatched. Study-wide results and limits: As was reported, the HLA-A and HLA-B alleles of most subjects were accurately predicted from TCR beta sequences.

It was with 60 Vbeta and 13 Jbeta primers that the PCR ran. Some clones are missing from TCRdb's copy, which holds only in-frame ones; the method was immunoSEQ multiplex PCR. The sample contains about 160,000 clones, approximately 74% of which appear only once. The genes are TRBV4-1 and TRBJ2-7; TRBD1 aligns across 8 bases. The sequenced material came from PBMCs. This TCR derives from a woman aged 25 to 39 in good health and CMV-seronegative. CDR3 in DNA: TGCGCCAGCAGCCAATCAGGACAGGGTTCCTACGAGCAGTACTTC. Translated: CASSQSGQGSYEQYF.